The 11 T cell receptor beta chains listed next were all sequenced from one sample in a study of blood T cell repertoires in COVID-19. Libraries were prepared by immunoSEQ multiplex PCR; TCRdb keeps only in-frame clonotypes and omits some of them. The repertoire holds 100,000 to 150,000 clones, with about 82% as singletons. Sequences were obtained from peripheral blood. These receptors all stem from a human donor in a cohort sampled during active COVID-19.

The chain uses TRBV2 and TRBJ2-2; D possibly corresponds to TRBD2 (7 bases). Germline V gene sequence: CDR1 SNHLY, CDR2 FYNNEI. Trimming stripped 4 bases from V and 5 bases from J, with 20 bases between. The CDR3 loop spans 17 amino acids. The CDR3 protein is CASSGFRGAVRTGELFF. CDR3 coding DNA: TGTGCCAGCAGTGGTTTCCGGGGGGCGGTACGGACCGGGGAGCTGTTTTTT.

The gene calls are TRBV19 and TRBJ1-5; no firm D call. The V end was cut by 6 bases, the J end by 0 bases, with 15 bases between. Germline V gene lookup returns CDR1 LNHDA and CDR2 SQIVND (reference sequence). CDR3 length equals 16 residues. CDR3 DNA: TGTGCCAGTAGAACGGGGAACAGTATTAGCAATCAGCCCCAGCATTTT. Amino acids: CASRTGNSISNQPQHF.

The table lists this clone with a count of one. The CDR3 here is CASSLATNTGELFF. DNA of the CDR3: TGTGCCAGCAGCTTAGCGACTAACACCGGGGAGCTGTTTTTT. V and J are TRBV11-2 and TRBJ2-2, with no clear D. The germline gives CDR1 SGHAT, CDR2 FQNNGV. V lost 1 base and J 2 bases, leaving 5 bases between the germline ends. This CDR3 region has 14 residues.

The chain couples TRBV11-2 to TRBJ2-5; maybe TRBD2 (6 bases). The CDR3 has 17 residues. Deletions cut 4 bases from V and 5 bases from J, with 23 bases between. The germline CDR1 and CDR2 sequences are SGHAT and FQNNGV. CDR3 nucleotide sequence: TGTGCCAGCAGCTCCCCCGGCGGAGGGGCTGGAGGGGAGACCCAGTACTTC. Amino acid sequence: CASSSPGGGAGGETQYF.

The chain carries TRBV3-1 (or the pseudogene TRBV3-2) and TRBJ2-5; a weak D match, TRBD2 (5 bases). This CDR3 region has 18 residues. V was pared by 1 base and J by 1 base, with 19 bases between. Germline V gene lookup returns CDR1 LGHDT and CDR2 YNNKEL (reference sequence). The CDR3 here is CASSQVFSRAARQETQYF. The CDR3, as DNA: TGTGCCAGCAGCCAAGTCTTCTCGAGGGCAGCACGCCAAGAGACCCAGTACTTC.

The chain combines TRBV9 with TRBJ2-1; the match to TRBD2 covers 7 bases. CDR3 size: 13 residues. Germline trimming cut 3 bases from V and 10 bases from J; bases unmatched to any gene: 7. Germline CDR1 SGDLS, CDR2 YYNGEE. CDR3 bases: TGTGCCAGCAGCGCCTCGGGAGCGGGGGAGCAGTTCTTC. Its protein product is CASSASGAGEQFF.

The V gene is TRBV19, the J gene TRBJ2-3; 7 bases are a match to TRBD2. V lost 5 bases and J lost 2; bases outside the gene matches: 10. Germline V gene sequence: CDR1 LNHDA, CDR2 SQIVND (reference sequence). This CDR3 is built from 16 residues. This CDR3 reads CASSSLEGGPTDTQYF. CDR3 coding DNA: TGTGCCAGTAGTTCCTTGGAGGGAGGGCCCACAGATACGCAGTATTTT.

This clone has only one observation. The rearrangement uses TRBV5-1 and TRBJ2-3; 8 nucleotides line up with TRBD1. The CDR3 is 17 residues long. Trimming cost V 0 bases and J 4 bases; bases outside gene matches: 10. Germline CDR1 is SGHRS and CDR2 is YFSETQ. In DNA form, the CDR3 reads TGCGCCAGCAGCTTGGGCCTACCAGGGGGCAGGGCAGATACGCAGTATTTT. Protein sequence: CASSLGLPGGRADTQYF.

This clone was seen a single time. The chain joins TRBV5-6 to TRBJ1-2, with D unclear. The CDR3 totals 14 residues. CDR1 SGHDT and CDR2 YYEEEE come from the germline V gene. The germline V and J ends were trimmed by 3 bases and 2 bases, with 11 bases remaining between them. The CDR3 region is CASSYGRGNYGYTF. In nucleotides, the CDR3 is TGTGCCAGCAGCTACGGACGGGGAAACTATGGCTACACCTTC. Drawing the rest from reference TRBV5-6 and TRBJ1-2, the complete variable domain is DAGVTQSPTHLIKTRGQQVTLRCSPKSGHDTVSWYQQALGQGPQFIFQYYEEEERQRGNFPDRFSGHQFPNYSSELNVNALLLGDSALYLCASSYGRGNYGYTFGSGTRLTVV.

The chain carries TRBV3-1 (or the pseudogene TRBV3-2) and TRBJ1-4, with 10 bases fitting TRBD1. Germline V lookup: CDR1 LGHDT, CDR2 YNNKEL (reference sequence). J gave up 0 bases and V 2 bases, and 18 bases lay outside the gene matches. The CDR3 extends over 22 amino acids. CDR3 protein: CASSQWTGGSLKEIATNEKLFF. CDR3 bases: TGTGCCAGCAGCCAATGGACAGGGGGATCCCTGAAAGAAATTGCAACTAATGAAAAACTGTTTTTT.

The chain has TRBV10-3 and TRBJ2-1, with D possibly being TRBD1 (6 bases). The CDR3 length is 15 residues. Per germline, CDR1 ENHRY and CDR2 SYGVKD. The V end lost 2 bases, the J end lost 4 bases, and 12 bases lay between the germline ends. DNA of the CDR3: TGTGCCATCAGTGAGGCAGGGGCGGCATACAATGAGCAGTTCTTC. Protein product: CAISEAGAAYNEQFF.